The sequence of this T cell receptor beta chain was determined in a study of CD8 T cells in Susac syndrome. This clonotype was seen many times. Reverse transcription used about 0.45 to 1 ug RNA and random hexamers. TCRdb re-called the immunoSEQ multiplex PCR reads with MiXCR, one entry per CDR3 protein. This table holds about 210,000 distinct CDR3 sequences, roughly 94% found once. Sequencing was performed on CD4+ T cells from PBMCs. This receptor was identified in a human donor in good health.

CDR3 protein: CASSLVGETQYF. The DNA for the CDR3 is TGTGCCAGCAGCTTGGTGGGCGAGACCCAGTACTTC. J is TRBJ2-5 and V is TRBV7-9, with D uncertain. This CDR3 spans 12 amino acids. V dropped 3 bases and J dropped 5 bases, with 7 bases sitting between them. CDR1 and CDR2 from the germline V gene are SEHNR and FQNEAQ (reference sequence).